The source of this T cell receptor beta chain is a study of siplizumab effects on memory and regulatory T cells. Overall study results and limits: Many proliferating CD4+ or CD8+ clones remained unclassified. Roughly 75-96% of them could not be assigned either a naive or a memory phenotype. Naive T cells, seemingly more diverse than memory cells, seemed major alloresponse contributors.

Germline CDR1 and CDR2: LNHDA and SQIVND (reference sequence). The CDR3 spans 14 residues. Trimming took 3 bases from V and 4 from J, leaving 10 bases between them. Measured with immunoSEQ multiplex PCR; TCRdb has only the in-frame clones, and not every one. The sample has about 120,000 clones; roughly 92% are singletons. This clone appeared once. Its antigen is not known. The TCR originated in a human donor in good health. Sequenced: CD4+ T cells sorted from blood. The chain is built from TRBV19 and TRBJ2-1, with D perhaps matching TRBD2 (6 bases). The CDR3 region is CASSIFAGYNEQFF. The CDR3 DNA reads as TGTGCCAGTAGTATTTTCGCGGGGTACAATGAGCAGTTCTTC.